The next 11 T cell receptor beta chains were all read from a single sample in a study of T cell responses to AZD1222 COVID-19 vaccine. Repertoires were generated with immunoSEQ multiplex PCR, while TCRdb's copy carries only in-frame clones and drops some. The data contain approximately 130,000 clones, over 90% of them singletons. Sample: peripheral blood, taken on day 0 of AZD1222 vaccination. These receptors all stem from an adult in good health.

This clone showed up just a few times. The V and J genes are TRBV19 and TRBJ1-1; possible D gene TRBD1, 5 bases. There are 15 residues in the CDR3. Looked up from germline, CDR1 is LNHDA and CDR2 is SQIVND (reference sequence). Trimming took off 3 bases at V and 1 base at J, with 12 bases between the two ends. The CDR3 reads CASSITGAGNTEAFF. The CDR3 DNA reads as TGTGCCAGTAGTATTACAGGAGCAGGGAACACTGAAGCTTTCTTT.

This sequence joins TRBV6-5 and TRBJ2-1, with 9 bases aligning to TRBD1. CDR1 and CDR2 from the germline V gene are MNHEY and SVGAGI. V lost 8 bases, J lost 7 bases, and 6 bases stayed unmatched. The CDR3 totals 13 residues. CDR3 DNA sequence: TGTGCCAGCTTAGACAGGGGGAAGAATGAGCAGTTCTTC. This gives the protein CASLDRGKNEQFF.

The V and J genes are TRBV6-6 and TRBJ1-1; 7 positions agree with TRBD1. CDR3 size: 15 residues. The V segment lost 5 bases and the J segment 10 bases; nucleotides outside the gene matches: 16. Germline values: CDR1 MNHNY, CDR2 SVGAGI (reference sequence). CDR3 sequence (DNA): TGTGCCAGCAGTCTCTCCCAGGGGGGGGTTCGCAGAGCTTTCTTT. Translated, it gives CASSLSQGGVRRAFF.

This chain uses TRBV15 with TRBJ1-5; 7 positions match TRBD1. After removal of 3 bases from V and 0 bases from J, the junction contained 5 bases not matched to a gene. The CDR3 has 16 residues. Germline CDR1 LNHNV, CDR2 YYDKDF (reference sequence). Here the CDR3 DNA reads TGTGCCACCAGCAGCGAGACAGGGAATAGCAATCAGCCCCAGCATTTT. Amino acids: CATSSETGNSNQPQHF.

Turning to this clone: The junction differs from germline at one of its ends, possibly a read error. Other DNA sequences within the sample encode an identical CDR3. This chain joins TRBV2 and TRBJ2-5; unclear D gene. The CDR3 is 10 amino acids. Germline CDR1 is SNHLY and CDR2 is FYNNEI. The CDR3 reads CASSEETQYF. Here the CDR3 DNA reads TGTGCCAGCAGCGAAGAGACCCAGTACTTC.

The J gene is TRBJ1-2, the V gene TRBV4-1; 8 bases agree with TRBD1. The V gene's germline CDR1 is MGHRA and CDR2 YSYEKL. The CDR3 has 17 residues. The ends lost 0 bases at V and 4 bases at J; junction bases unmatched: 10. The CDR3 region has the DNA TGCGCCAGCAGCCAAGAGTTCCCAGGGGGCTTAGGCTATGGCTACACCTTC. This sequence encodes CASSQEFPGGLGYGYTF.

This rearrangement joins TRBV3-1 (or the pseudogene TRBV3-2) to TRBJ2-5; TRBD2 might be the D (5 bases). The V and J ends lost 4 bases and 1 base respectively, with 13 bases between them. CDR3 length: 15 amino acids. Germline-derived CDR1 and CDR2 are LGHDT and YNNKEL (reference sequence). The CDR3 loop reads CASSPFGEGQETQYF. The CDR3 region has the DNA TGTGCCAGCAGCCCCTTTGGAGAGGGCCAAGAGACCCAGTACTTC.

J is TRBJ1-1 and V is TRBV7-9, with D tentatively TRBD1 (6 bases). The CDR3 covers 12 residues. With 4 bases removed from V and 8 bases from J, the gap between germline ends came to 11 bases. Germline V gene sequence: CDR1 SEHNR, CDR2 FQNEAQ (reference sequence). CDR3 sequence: CASSSRTAEAFF. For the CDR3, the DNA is TGTGCCAGCAGCTCTCGGACAGCCGAAGCTTTCTTT.

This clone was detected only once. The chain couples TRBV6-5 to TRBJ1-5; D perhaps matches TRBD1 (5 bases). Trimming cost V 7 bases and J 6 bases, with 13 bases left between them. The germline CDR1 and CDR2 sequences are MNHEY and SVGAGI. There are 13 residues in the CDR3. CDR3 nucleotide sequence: TGTGCCAGCACTCGGGGGGTAGGTCAGCCCCAGCATTTT. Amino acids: CASTRGVGQPQHF.

The CDR3 reads CASSLVGLAAGELFF. CDR3 sequence (DNA): TGCGCCAGCAGCTTGGTCGGACTAGCCGCCGGGGAGCTGTTTTTT. The J gene is TRBJ2-2, the V gene TRBV5-1, with 8 bases aligning to TRBD2. The CDR3 contains 15 residues. Germline V lookup: CDR1 SGHRS, CDR2 YFSETQ. The J segment lost 6 bases and the V segment lost 0 bases, leaving 4 bases of the junction unmatched.

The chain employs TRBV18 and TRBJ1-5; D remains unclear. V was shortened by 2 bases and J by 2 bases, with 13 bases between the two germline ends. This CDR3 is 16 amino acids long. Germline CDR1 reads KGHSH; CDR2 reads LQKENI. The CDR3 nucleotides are TGTGCCAGCTCACCAAACCGCCCCGGGGGCAATCAGCCCCAGCATTTT. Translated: CASSPNRPGGNQPQHF.